The rows below give T cell receptor beta chains drawn from one sample of a study of PD-1 blockade in classical Hodgkin lymphoma. Repertoires were generated with immunoSEQ multiplex PCR, while TCRdb's copy carries only in-frame clones and drops some. The sample has tens of thousands of clones, roughly four fifths seen once. Sequenced here: peripheral blood mononuclear cells (PBMCs), sampled before the fourth cycle of nivolumab. These receptors originate from a human donor with classical Hodgkin lymphoma. The conserved cysteine and the conserved F or W are not part of the CDR3 here. Size tells how often a clone was seen (once, few, many) or the class of an expanded clone, and some rows leave it out.

size: -; V: TRBV6-4; J: TRBJ2-7; CDR3: ASSHWTGRDEQY
size: -; V: TRBV11-3; J: TRBJ2-5; CDR3: ASSFGLAGKETQY
size: few; V: TRBV9; J: TRBJ1-5; CDR3: ASTRGDRGNQPQH
size: -; V: TRBV6-5; J: TRBJ1-1; CDR3: ASSYVGPSSTEAF
size: -; V: TRBV7-8; J: TRBJ2-1; CDR3: ASSFSGLSYNEQF
size: -; V: TRBV7-2; J: TRBJ1-2; CDR3: ASSPARGGYT
size: -; V: TRBV7-2; J: TRBJ2-7; CDR3: ASSLLQGDYEQY
size: -; V: TRBV2; J: TRBJ1-4; CDR3: ASYWTGFFKKLF
size: -; V: TRBV30; J: TRBJ1-3; CDR3: ACSLGDHSGNTIY
size: -; V: TRBV4-2; J: TRBJ1-1; CDR3: ASSPRGRGNTEAF
size: -; V: TRBV4-1; J: TRBJ1-5; CDR3: ASSQDPLGQENQPQH
size: -; V: TRBV4-3; J: TRBJ1-5; CDR3: ASSPGGGRGQPQH
size: few; V: TRBV5-1; J: TRBJ2-6; CDR3: ASSLQTGERSGANVLT
size: few; V: TRBV19; J: TRBJ1-6; CDR3: ATKDRGNSPLH
size: once; V: TRBV14; J: TRBJ2-7; CDR3: ASSPRDRGFYEQY
size: few; V: TRBV25-1; J: TRBJ2-1; CDR3: ASSERAGEQF
size: -; V: TRBV9; J: TRBJ2-2; CDR3: ASSAGGVGELF
size: -; V: TRBV6-5; J: TRBJ1-5; CDR3: ASRTGFQPQH
size: -; V: TRBV15; J: TRBJ1-2; CDR3: ATSSSILGYGYT
size: few; V: TRBV5-1; J: TRBJ2-2; CDR3: ASSLAHRELF
size: few; V: TRBV6-1; J: TRBJ1-2; CDR3: ASSEAEGNYGYT
size: few; V: TRBV4-1; J: TRBJ2-2; CDR3: ASSPLGTSGLFGPGELF
size: -; V: TRBV9; J: TRBJ1-6; CDR3: ASSVDGDSPLH
size: few; V: TRBV7-9; J: TRBJ1-4; CDR3: ASSLASQATNEKLF
size: -; V: TRBV6-1; J: TRBJ2-6; CDR3: ASSGEGTGANVLT
size: -; V: TRBV28; J: TRBJ1-1; CDR3: ASRNPGGAGSTEAF
size: -; V: TRBV13; J: TRBJ2-7; CDR3: ASSSTTDTRSYEQY
size: -; V: TRBV4-1; J: TRBJ1-4; CDR3: ASSQVPRANEKLF
size: -; V: TRBV5-1; J: TRBJ1-1; CDR3: ASSYSAGHGTEAF
size: -; V: TRBV5-4; J: TRBJ2-6; CDR3: ASSLGRLGANVLT
size: -; V: TRBV30; J: TRBJ1-1; CDR3: AWSVGQGANTEAF
size: once; V: TRBV6-1; J: TRBJ2-7; CDR3: ASSEPGTGVEQY
size: -; V: TRBV6-6; J: TRBJ1-2; CDR3: ASSYSVAFYGYT
size: -; V: TRBV4-2; J: TRBJ1-5; CDR3: ASSQDRGSNQPQH
size: -; V: TRBV4-1; J: TRBJ2-7; CDR3: ASSQDRAWEQY
size: few; V: TRBV2; J: TRBJ1-5; CDR3: ASSSGATQH
size: -; V: TRBV27; J: TRBJ1-2; CDR3: ASSLGTGGGGYT
size: -; V: TRBV29-1; J: TRBJ2-2; CDR3: SVDVQENTGELF
size: -; V: TRBV7-9; J: TRBJ1-1; CDR3: ASSNQDRGITEAF
size: -; V: TRBV7-3; J: TRBJ2-2; CDR3: ASSFAGTSGTGELF
size: -; V: TRBV5-4; J: TRBJ2-6; CDR3: ASRPSSGANVLT
size: -; V: TRBV19; J: TRBJ2-1; CDR3: ASSAGDRGSYNEQF
size: -; V: TRBV6-5; J: TRBJ1-1; CDR3: ASRPTGDVYTEAF
size: -; V: TRBV10-3; J: TRBJ1-2; CDR3: AISESLGNYGYT
size: -; V: TRBV4-2; J: TRBJ2-2; CDR3: ASSQSQGANTGELF
size: -; V: TRBV10-3; J: TRBJ2-1; CDR3: AISSGTGRNEQF
size: -; V: TRBV6-5; J: TRBJ2-6; CDR3: ASSFGTTGANVLT
size: -; V: TRBV6-6; J: TRBJ1-2; CDR3: ATLGRSNYGYT
size: -; V: TRBV6-1; J: TRBJ1-1; CDR3: ASRVTGKNTEAF
size: -; V: TRBV5-6; J: TRBJ1-1; CDR3: ASSLGVTRNTEAF
size: once; V: TRBV19; J: TRBJ1-5; CDR3: ASRTGRRWGQPQH
size: -; V: TRBV27; J: TRBJ1-6; CDR3: ASRQQGANSPLH
size: -; V: TRBV18; J: TRBJ2-5; CDR3: ASSLSLGGTH
size: -; V: TRBV7-6; J: TRBJ2-5; CDR3: ASSPPQETQY
size: -; V: TRBV4-1; J: TRBJ1-2; CDR3: ASSQGSDNYGYT
size: -; V: TRBV19; J: TRBJ2-2; CDR3: ASSIAPGSGELF
size: -; V: TRBV5-1; J: TRBJ2-6; CDR3: ASSAGLLSGANVLT
size: -; V: TRBV19; J: TRBJ1-5; CDR3: ASSTRQGRGNQPQH